The 4 T cell receptor beta chains in this list originate from one sample, sequenced in a study of cytomegalovirus exposure and HLA in healthy donors. PCR used 60 Vbeta primers and 13 Jbeta primers. Here immunoSEQ multiplex PCR was the method, and the copy in TCRdb shows in-frame clones only, minus some. The sample holds some 110,000 clones, roughly 73% seen once. The source material was PBMCs. The origin of the receptors is a woman in her 30s in good health and CMV-seronegative.

This chain connects TRBV27 to TRBJ2-3; 7 bases match TRBD1. This CDR3 is built from 17 residues. Trimming removed 3 bases from V and 0 bases from J; junction bases left unmatched: 9. Germline CDR1 reads MNHEY; CDR2 reads SMNVEV (reference sequence). The CDR3 nucleotides read TGTGCCAGCAGTTTTAAGCCGGGACAGCCTAGCACAGATACGCAGTATTTT. Its protein is CASSFKPGQPSTDTQYF.

This clone came up a few times. The chain links TRBV5-4 to TRBJ2-2; D is unresolved. CDR3 size: 14 residues. Germline CDR1 and CDR2: SGHNT and YYREEE (reference sequence). V shed 0 bases and J shed 3 bases, with 6 bases lying between them. The CDR3 reads CASSLVTDTGELFF. The CDR3 DNA sequence: TGTGCCAGCAGCTTGGTAACGGACACCGGGGAGCTGTTTTTT.

This clone was seen more than once but under ten times. This sequence joins TRBV18 and TRBJ2-5, with 8 bases identical to TRBD1. V lost 3 bases to trimming and J lost 4 bases; unmatched junction nucleotides: 10. The CDR3 has 16 amino acids. The germline CDR1 and CDR2 sequences are KGHSH and LQKENI. Here the CDR3 reads CASSPLVQGAGETQYF. The CDR3 DNA is TGTGCCAGCTCACCCCTCGTGCAGGGGGCCGGAGAGACCCAGTACTTC.

V is TRBV6-5 and J is TRBJ2-1; 14 nucleotides align to TRBD2. In germline, CDR1 is MNHEY, CDR2 SVGAGI. The CDR3 runs to 16 residues. The ends lost 2 bases at V and 9 bases at J; junction bases unmatched: 6. The CDR3: CASSYQGLAGDLEQFF. CDR3 sequence (DNA): TGTGCCAGCAGTTACCAGGGACTAGCGGGAGACCTTGAGCAGTTCTTC.